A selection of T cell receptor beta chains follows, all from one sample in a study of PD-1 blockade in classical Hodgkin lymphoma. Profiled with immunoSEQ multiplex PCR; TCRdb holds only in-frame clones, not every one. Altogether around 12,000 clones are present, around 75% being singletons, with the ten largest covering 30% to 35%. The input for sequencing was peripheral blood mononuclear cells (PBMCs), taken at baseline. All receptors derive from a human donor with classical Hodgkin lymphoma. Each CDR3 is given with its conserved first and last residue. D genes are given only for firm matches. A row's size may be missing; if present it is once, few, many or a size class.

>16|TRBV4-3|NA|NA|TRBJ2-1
TGCGCCAGCAGCCTAGACGGAGGGATGGCCTACAATGAGCAGTTCTTC
CASSLDGGMAYNEQFF
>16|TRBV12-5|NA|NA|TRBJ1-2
TGTGCTAGTGGTTCAGGGACGGGGGGCACTAACTATGGCTACACCTTC
CASGSGTGGTNYGYTF
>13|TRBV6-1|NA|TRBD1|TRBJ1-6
TGTGCCAGCCAGGGGGATTATAATTCACCCCTCCACTTT
CASQGDYNSPLHF
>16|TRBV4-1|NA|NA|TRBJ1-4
TGCGCCAGCAGCCAGCCCCGGGAAGCAACTAATGAAAAACTGTTTTTT
CASSQPREATNEKLFF
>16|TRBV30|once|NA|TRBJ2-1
TGTGCCTGGAGTGCCCCCGGTCAGCGATGGGGGAATGAGCAGTTCTTC
CAWSAPGQRWGNEQFF
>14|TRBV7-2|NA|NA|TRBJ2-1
TGTGCCAGCAGCTTAGCTCGGACGAACAATGAGCAGTTCTTC
CASSLARTNNEQFF
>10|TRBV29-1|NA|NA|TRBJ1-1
TGCAGCGTTTATGACACTGAAGCTTTCTTT
CSVYDTEAFF
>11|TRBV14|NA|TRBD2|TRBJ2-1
TGTGCCAGCAGTCCGGGACTAGAGCAGTTCTTC
CASSPGLEQFF
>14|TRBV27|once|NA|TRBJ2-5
TGTGCCAGCAGTCCCCAGCGAGGGTCCGGGACCCAGTACTTC
CASSPQRGSGTQYF
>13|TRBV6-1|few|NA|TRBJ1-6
TGTGCCAGCATTCCCGCCGGTAATTCACCCCTCCACTTT
CASIPAGNSPLHF
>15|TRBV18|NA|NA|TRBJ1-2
TGTGCCAGCTCACCACCGGACGGAGCCCTTAGCGGCTACACCTTC
CASSPPDGALSGYTF
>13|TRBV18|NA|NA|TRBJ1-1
TGTGCCAGCTCACCCAGACAGAACACTGAAGCTTTCTTT
CASSPRQNTEAFF
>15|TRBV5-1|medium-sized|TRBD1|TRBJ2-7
TGCGCCAGCAGTCCGGGGGACAGGGGTGGCCACGAGCAGTACTTC
CASSPGDRGGHEQYF
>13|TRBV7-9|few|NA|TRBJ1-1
TGTGCCAGCACCCCACCGGTACTTTCTGTGGCTTTCTTT
CASTPPVLSVAFF
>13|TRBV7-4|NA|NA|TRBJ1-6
TGTGCCAGCAGCTTCGCAGGGGATTCACCCCTCCACTTT
CASSFAGDSPLHF
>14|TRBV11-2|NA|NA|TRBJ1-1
TGTGCCAGCAGGATGATACAGGGAGTCACTGAAGCTTTCTTT
CASRMIQGVTEAFF
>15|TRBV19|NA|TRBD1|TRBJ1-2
TGTGCCAGTAGCGAATACCGGTCCGGGACAGATGGCTACACCTTC
CASSEYRSGTDGYTF
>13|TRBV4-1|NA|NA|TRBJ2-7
TGCGCCAGCAGCCGCACGGACAGCTACGAGCAGTACTTC
CASSRTDSYEQYF
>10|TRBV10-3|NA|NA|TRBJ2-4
TGTGCCATCAAGGCTTTCCTCCGGTACTTC
CAIKAFLRYF
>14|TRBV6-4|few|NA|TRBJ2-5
TGTGCCAGCAGTGACCCGTTGCAGCAAGAGACCCAGTACTTC
CASSDPLQQETQYF
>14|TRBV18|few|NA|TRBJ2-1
TGTGCCAGCTCTCAGGCCCAAGGTGGGAATGAGCAGTTCTTC
CASSQAQGGNEQFF
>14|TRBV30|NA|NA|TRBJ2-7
TGTGCCTGGAGTGCTCCCTGGGACCCAAAAGAGCAGTACTTC
CAWSAPWDPKEQYF
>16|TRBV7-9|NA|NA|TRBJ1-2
TGTGCCAGCAGCAACTCGTCACAGGGCTACTTCTATGGCTACACCTTC
CASSNSSQGYFYGYTF
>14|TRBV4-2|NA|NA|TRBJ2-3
TGTGCCAGCAGCCAAGGTAGGGGGACAGATACGCAGTATTTT
CASSQGRGTDTQYF
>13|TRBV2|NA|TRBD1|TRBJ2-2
TGTGCCAGCCGGGACAGGGCCACCGGGGAGCTGTTTTTT
CASRDRATGELFF
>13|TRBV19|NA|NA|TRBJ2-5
TGTGCCAGTAGTAAGGACTCGCAAGAGACCCAGTACTTC
CASSKDSQETQYF
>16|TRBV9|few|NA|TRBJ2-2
TGTGCCAGCAGCGGAGACTCGCCAAGGGGCACCGGGGAGCTGTTTTTT
CASSGDSPRGTGELFF
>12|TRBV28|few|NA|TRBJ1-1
TGTGCCAGCAGTTTCCGAGGGACTGAAGCTTTCTTT
CASSFRGTEAFF
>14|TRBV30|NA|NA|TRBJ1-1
TGTGCCTGGACCGGTGGGGTAAGGAACACTGAAGCTTTCTTT
CAWTGGVRNTEAFF
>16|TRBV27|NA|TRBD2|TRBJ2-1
TGTGCCAGCAGTCTTCCCTCGGGGGGGCGTTACAATGAGCAGTTCTTC
CASSLPSGGRYNEQFF